The 4 T cell receptor beta chains below all came from one sample that was sequenced in a study of blood T cell repertoires in COVID-19. Assay: immunoSEQ multiplex PCR; the TCRdb copy retains only in-frame clones and omits some. Found here are about 140,000 clones, 65% to 80% of them singletons; the top ten hold 1.9%. The specimen sequenced was peripheral blood. All receptors derive from a woman aged 60 to 75 with acute or convalescent COVID-19.

The V gene is TRBV2, the J gene TRBJ2-7; the D is unclear. V gave up 3 bases and J gave up 7 bases, with 13 bases separating them. Germline V gene lookup returns CDR1 SNHLY and CDR2 FYNNEI. This CDR3 region has 13 residues. Written as DNA, the CDR3 is TGTGCCAGCAGTGAGATCCCATTTCGGGAGCAGTACTTC. It yields the protein CASSEIPFREQYF.

The V and J genes are TRBV18 and TRBJ2-1, with TRBD2 matching 7 bases. Germline V gene data show CDR1 as KGHSH and CDR2 as LQKENI. V gave up 2 bases and J gave up 7 bases; unmatched junction bases: 11. This CDR3 has 16 residues. The CDR3 DNA follows: TGTGCCAGCTCACCAGGTTGGGGAGGGGTTAAAAATGAGCAGTTCTTC. This codes for CASSPGWGGVKNEQFF.

The CDR3 DNA follows: TGCGCCAGCAGCCTGATACGGACTTCAGAGACCCAGTACTTC. This gives the protein CASSLIRTSETQYF. This rearrangement joins TRBV5-1 to TRBJ2-5, with a tentative D call TRBD2 (5 bases). The CDR3 sequence is 14 residues long. The V gene lost 4 bases and the J gene lost 4 bases, with 14 bases spanning the gap. Germline CDR1 SGHRS, CDR2 YFSETQ.

V usage is TRBV19 and J usage is TRBJ1-4, with D maybe TRBD1 (5 bases). The V and J ends lost 5 bases and 0 bases respectively, with 13 bases between them. This CDR3 is built from 16 residues. Per the germline V gene, CDR1 is LNHDA and CDR2 is SQIVND (reference sequence). CDR3: CASSPQQTATNEKLFF. CDR3 coding DNA: TGTGCCAGTAGTCCGCAACAGACAGCAACTAATGAAAAACTGTTTTTT.